The 14 T cell receptor beta chains below come from one sample, sequenced in a study of blood T cells in healthy people across ages (dated by TCRdb to the mid-2010s). To prepare the library, 5' RACE was applied. For sequencing, an Illumina HiSeq 2500 was employed. A second PCR of roughly 6 to 11 cycles was performed with a sample-barcoded 5' primer and a J-beta primer mix. TCRdb passed the public sequencing reads through fastp at Q25 and MiXCR, retaining productive beta sequences. When rows share a CDR3 protein, they turn into one entry using the most common DNA and genes. This sample gives 1.5 million to 2 million distinct CDR3 sequences in total; 25% to 30% of them show up just once. About 7.7% of the sample is in the top ten clones. The sequenced sample consisted of blood. These receptors were taken from a woman in her twenties or thirties in good health.

J is TRBJ2-3 and V is TRBV7-2, with a weak D call TRBD2 (5 bases). The CDR3 sequence is 17 residues long. CDR1 and CDR2 (germline): SGHTA, FQGNSA. The ends were cut back, 2 bases at V and 1 base at J, with 16 bases in the middle. CDR3 protein: CASSLKGSGIGTDTQYF. Here the CDR3 DNA reads TGTGCCAGCAGCTTAAAAGGGAGCGGTATTGGCACAGATACGCAGTATTTT.

This clonotype appeared a few times. The rearrangement links TRBV14 to TRBJ2-6; TRBD1 matches at 7 bases. Germline lookup yields CDR1 SGHDN and CDR2 FVKESK. The junction had 10 bases not matched to a gene; V was cut back by 4 bases and J by 4 bases. The CDR3 totals 17 residues. CDR3 region: CASSLRQGLFGANVLTF. The CDR3 DNA reads as TGTGCCAGCAGCCTCCGACAGGGTCTTTTCGGGGCCAACGTCCTGACTTTC. The full variable domain, completed using reference TRBV14 and TRBJ2-6, is EAGVTQFPSHSVIEKGQTVTLRCDPISGHDNLYWYRRVMGKEIKFLLHFVKESKQDESGMPNNRFLAERTGGTYSTLKVQPAELEDSGVYFCASSLRQGLFGANVLTFGAGSRLTVL.

This clonotype was detected a few times. The chain is built from TRBV28 and TRBJ2-7; TRBD1 might be the D (6 bases). V was trimmed by 6 bases and J by 6 bases, leaving 15 bases between them. The CDR3 sequence is 13 residues long. The germline gives CDR1 MDHEN, CDR2 SYDVKM. The CDR3 spells CASRIQGWSEQYF. The CDR3 DNA follows: TGTGCCAGCAGGATACAGGGTTGGAGCGAGCAGTACTTC.

This clonotype came up many times. The rearrangement joins TRBV12-3 or TRBV12-4 to TRBJ1-2, with 8 positions matching TRBD1. Trimming at V came to 2 bases and at J to 8 bases, leaving 4 bases not matched to a gene. CDR3 length: 13 residues. CDR3 DNA sequence: TGTGCCAGCAGTTTACAGGGGGCGCGAGGCTACACCTTC. Protein product: CASSLQGARGYTF.

This CDR3 reads CASGRLGEETQYF. CDR3 in DNA: TGTGCCAGCGGGAGGCTGGGGGAAGAGACCCAGTACTTC. The gene calls are TRBV28 and TRBJ2-5; D possibly corresponds to TRBD2 (6 bases). The CDR3 runs 13 residues. V was cut by 8 bases and J by 3 bases, with 13 bases left in between. CDR1 and CDR2 (germline): MDHEN, SYDVKM.

The chain recombines TRBV19 with TRBJ1-2; tentative D call: TRBD1 (5 bases). The germline V gene has CDR1 LNHDA and CDR2 SQIVND (reference sequence). This CDR3 has 14 amino acids. Trimming took 5 bases from V and 12 from J, leaving 22 bases between them. The CDR3 bases are TGTGCCAGTAGTTCAGCCGGGACCCCGACGCTTCACACCTTC. It codes for CASSSAGTPTLHTF.

The rearrangement joins TRBV7-9 to TRBJ1-1, with D maybe TRBD1 (5 bases). Trimming removed 8 bases from V and 3 bases from J, with 16 bases in between. The CDR3 is 14 residues long. Looked up from germline, CDR1 is SEHNR and CDR2 is FQNEAQ (reference sequence). The CDR3 reads CASGGAREDTEAFF. Here the CDR3 DNA reads TGTGCCAGCGGAGGGGCCAGGGAGGACACTGAAGCTTTCTTT. Full variable domain (missing parts from reference TRBV7-9 and TRBJ1-1): DTGVSQNPRHKITKRGQNVTFRCDPISEHNRLYWYRQTLGQGPEFLTYFQNEAQLEKSRLLSDRFSAERPKGSFSTLEIQRTEQGDSAMYLCASGGAREDTEAFFGQGTRLTVV.

This clonotype has a count of ten or more. The chain recombines TRBV7-2 with TRBJ2-7; D is possibly TRBD2 (5 bases). V was clipped by 0 bases and J by 2 bases, with 8 bases between them. Germline CDR1 SGHTA, CDR2 FQGNSA. CDR3 length equals 14 residues. CDR3 nucleotides: TGTGCCAGCAGCTTAGCCCCCGGGGCCTACGAGCAGTACTTC. It yields the protein CASSLAPGAYEQYF.

This clonotype was counted a few times. The chain joins TRBV19 to TRBJ1-2; 7 positions agree with TRBD1. This CDR3 has 13 residues. The germline CDR1 and CDR2 sequences are LNHDA and SQIVND (reference sequence). DNA of the CDR3: TGTGCATCTAAGGAGGGGGCTGACTATGGCTACACCTTC. Its protein product is CASKEGADYGYTF.

This clonotype was picked up a small number of times. The CDR3 sequence: CASSAGRGDEQFF. The CDR3 DNA follows: TGTGCCAGCAGCGCCGGACGTGGGGATGAGCAGTTCTTC. The J gene is TRBJ2-1, the V gene TRBV13; D ambiguous. This CDR3 has 13 residues. Trimming removed 5 bases at V and 8 bases at J, with 13 bases between. Germline V gives CDR1 PRHDT, CDR2 FYEKMQ (reference sequence).

The V call is TRBV5-4, the J call TRBJ2-5; D might be TRBD1 or TRBD2, each matching 5 bases. Germline V CDR1 and CDR2: SGHNT, YYREEE (reference sequence). The germline V and J ends were trimmed by 10 bases and 5 bases, with 18 bases remaining between them. This CDR3 comprises 13 residues. The CDR3 nucleotides read TGTGCCGGTCACACGGGGCCGTGGGAGACCCAGTACTTC. Translation gives CAGHTGPWETQYF.

In this sample, this clonotype turned up many times. The V and J genes are TRBV5-1 and TRBJ2-1; D tentatively fits TRBD1 or TRBD2 (5 bases each). The germline V gene has CDR1 SGHRS and CDR2 YFSETQ. The CDR3 covers 13 residues. The V end was cut by 4 bases, the J end by 12 bases, with 17 bases between. CDR3: CASSQDRTRGQFF. CDR3 DNA sequence: TGCGCCAGCAGCCAGGACCGTACGAGGGGGCAGTTCTTC.

J is TRBJ2-7 and V is TRBV3-1, with TRBD2 matching 14 bases. The CDR3 totals 17 residues. Germline CDR1 reads LGHDT; CDR2 reads YNNKEL (reference sequence). The junction had 8 bases not matched to a gene; V was cut back by 4 bases and J by 3 bases. CDR3 sequence reads: CASSPGLAGAIDYEQYF. For the CDR3, the DNA is TGTGCCAGCAGCCCGGGACTAGCGGGAGCAATTGACTACGAGCAGTACTTC.

In this sample, this clonotype turned up a few times. The chain couples TRBV5-1 to TRBJ2-5; D is undetermined. Germline lookup yields CDR1 SGHRS and CDR2 YFSETQ. The CDR3 runs to 13 residues. Between the trimmed V and J ends, which lost 3 bases and 9 bases, there was a span of 15 bases. Written as DNA, the CDR3 is TGCGCCAGCAGCTATACTGCGCAGGATCCCCAGTACTTC. As protein: CASSYTAQDPQYF.